These 13 T cell receptor beta chains were sequenced from one sample in a study of cytomegalovirus exposure and HLA in healthy donors. In the PCR, 60 Vbeta and 13 Jbeta primers were used. Clones were read by immunoSEQ multiplex PCR, and TCRdb kept only the in-frame ones, dropping some. The repertoire has more than 90,000 clones, approximately 77% of them found once; the top ten carry less than 10%. Sample: PBMCs. The receptors were gathered from a female donor in good health and CMV-seronegative.

The chain carries TRBV5-6 and TRBJ1-2, with 7 bases aligning to TRBD1. The ends lost 4 bases at V and 4 bases at J; junction bases unmatched: 7. The CDR3 length is 14 residues. Germline V gene sequence: CDR1 SGHDT, CDR2 YYEEEE. Written as DNA, the CDR3 is TGTGCCAGCAGCCTTGGAGACAGGGCCTATGGCTACACCTTC. Translated, it gives CASSLGDRAYGYTF.

This chain's CDR3 is CASSQDLGLAGGTGELFF. CDR3 nucleotides: TGTGCCAGCAGCCAAGATCTGGGACTAGCGGGAGGAACCGGGGAGCTGTTTTTT. This rearrangement joins TRBV14 to TRBJ2-2; TRBD2 aligns across 15 bases. CDR1 is SGHDN and CDR2 is FVKESK in the germline V gene. CDR3 length: 18 residues. The ends lost 0 bases at V and 5 bases at J; junction bases unmatched: 4.

This clone was found a few times. The V gene is TRBV5-5, the J gene TRBJ1-5; 10 bases line up with TRBD1. J was trimmed by 6 bases and V by 2 bases; bases with no gene match: 5. Germline values: CDR1 SGHKS, CDR2 YYEKEE (reference sequence). This CDR3 region has 15 residues. The CDR3, as DNA: TGTGCCAGCAGCTTTGACAGGGGGCCCGGTCAGCCCCAGCATTTT. Translated: CASSFDRGPGQPQHF.

The rearrangement links TRBV19 to TRBJ1-2, with 8 bases matching TRBD1. The germline V gene encodes CDR1 LNHDA and CDR2 SQIVND (reference sequence). With 5 bases clipped from V and 4 bases from J, the junction kept 6 bases outside the gene matches. The CDR3 sequence is 14 residues long. The CDR3 DNA sequence: TGTGCCAGTAGTGTGACCAGGGGGCCCTATGGCTACACCTTC. Its translation: CASSVTRGPYGYTF.

The CDR3 region has the DNA TGCGCCAGCATTGAGGGGACTCCCTCCTACAATGAGCAGTTCTTC. Translation gives CASIEGTPSYNEQFF. This chain connects TRBV5-1 to TRBJ2-1; TRBD2 is a possible D gene (6 bases). Per germline, CDR1 SGHRS and CDR2 YFSETQ. V was trimmed by 6 bases and J by 0 bases, leaving 13 bases between them. The CDR3 has 15 amino acids. The full variable domain, its missing parts supplied by reference TRBV5-1 and TRBJ2-1, is KAGVTQTPRYLIKTRGQQVTLSCSPISGHRSVSWYQQTPGQGLQFLFEYFSETQRNKGNFPGRFSGRQFSNSRSEMNVSTLELGDSALYLCASIEGTPSYNEQFFGPGTRLTVL.

In this sample, this clone turned up once. This sequence joins TRBV28 and TRBJ2-7; 9 bases agree with TRBD2. Per the germline V gene, CDR1 is MDHEN and CDR2 is SYDVKM. The CDR3 is 17 residues long. V shed 5 bases and J 6 bases; nucleotides not matched to a gene: 17. The CDR3 protein is CASSPYELREGPREQYF. The DNA of the CDR3 is TGTGCCAGCAGTCCATACGAGCTGCGGGAGGGCCCTCGCGAGCAGTACTTC.

This rearrangement joins TRBV27 to TRBJ2-7; 7 nucleotides line up with TRBD1. This CDR3 is 15 amino acids long. The germline gives CDR1 MNHEY, CDR2 SMNVEV (reference sequence). J lost 6 bases, V lost 5 bases, and 13 bases had no gene match. The CDR3 loop is CASSLHRTGNFEQYF. Here the CDR3 DNA reads TGTGCCAGCAGTCTCCATCGGACAGGTAATTTCGAGCAGTACTTC.

The gene calls are TRBV27 and TRBJ2-2; maybe TRBD2 (5 bases). The CDR3 contains 14 residues. Trimming removed 3 bases from V and 7 bases from J, with 12 bases in between. Germline CDR1 MNHEY, CDR2 SMNVEV (reference sequence). The chain's CDR3 is CASSFQERLGELFF. The CDR3 bases are TGTGCCAGCAGTTTCCAGGAGCGGCTCGGGGAGCTGTTTTTT.

The genes are TRBV6-6 and TRBJ2-3, with 9 bases matching TRBD1. With 5 bases clipped from V and 4 bases from J, the junction kept 7 bases outside the gene matches. The germline V gene has CDR1 MNHNY and CDR2 SVGAGI (reference sequence). This CDR3 contains 15 residues. CDR3 DNA: TGTGCCAGCAGTCCGTGGACAGGGGTGGCAGATACGCAGTATTTT. Translating gives CASSPWTGVADTQYF.

The chain recombines TRBV29-1 with TRBJ1-1; 9 bases line up with TRBD1. Germline V gives CDR1 SQVTM, CDR2 ANQGSEA. With 7 bases clipped from V and 12 bases from J, the junction kept 12 bases outside the gene matches. The CDR3 runs to 12 residues. CDR3 amino acids: CSGGGQGRWTFF. CDR3 sequence (DNA): TGCAGCGGGGGTGGACAGGGGCGATGGACTTTCTTT. Filled out from reference TRBV29-1 and TRBJ1-1, the complete variable domain reads SAVISQKPSRDICQRGTSLTIQCQVDSQVTMMFWYRQQPGQSLTLIATANQGSEATYESGFVIDKFPISRPNLTFSTLTVSNMSPEDSSIYLCSGGGQGRWTFFGQGTRLTVV.

A note on this clone: One end of the junction is discordant with germline, which a read error may explain. The V call is TRBV27, the J call TRBJ2-7; 8 nucleotides agree with TRBD1. CDR3 length: 13 amino acids. Germline loops: CDR1 MNHEY, CDR2 SMNVEV (reference sequence). CDR3 sequence: CASGFYRGDEQYF. The CDR3 region has the DNA TGTGCCAGCGGTTTTTACAGGGGGGACGAGCAGTACTTC.

The J gene is TRBJ1-1, the V gene TRBV6-1; 9 bases fit TRBD1. The V gene's germline CDR1 is MNHNS and CDR2 SASEGT. The J segment lost 0 bases and the V segment lost 2 bases, leaving 13 bases of the junction unmatched. The CDR3 spans 19 residues. This CDR3 is CASSELGAGQGIMNTEAFF. CDR3 in DNA: TGTGCCAGCAGTGAATTAGGCGCAGGACAGGGGATAATGAACACTGAAGCTTTCTTT.

The chain has TRBV18 and TRBJ2-3; no reliable D call. The V end was cut by 5 bases, the J end by 0 bases, with 6 bases between. The CDR3 spans 13 residues. Germline assignment: CDR1 KGHSH and CDR2 LQKENI. The CDR3 region has the DNA TGTGCCAGCTCAGCGCCTAGCACAGATACGCAGTATTTT. This translates into CASSAPSTDTQYF. Variable domain in full (rest from reference TRBV18 and TRBJ2-3): NAGVMQNPRHLVRRRGQEARLRCSPMKGHSHVYWYRQLPEEGLKFMVYLQKENIIDESGMPKERFSAEFPKEGPSILRIQQVVRGDSAAYFCASSAPSTDTQYFGPGTRLTVL.